This T cell receptor beta chain came from a study of T cells in Graves' hyperthyroidism and ophthalmopathy. From RNA transcripts, TCR beta CDR3 regions were amplified. An initial round of RT-PCR targeting the TCR CDR3 relied on the HTBI primer set. TCRdb used MiXCR to reprocess the multiplex PCR reads, holding one entry per CDR3 protein. The sample carries hundreds of thousands of distinct CDR3 sequences, 20% recorded once. Germline V lookup: CDR1 SGHAT, CDR2 FQNNGV. The CDR3 loop spans 17 amino acids. The V end was cut by 7 bases, the J end by 0 bases, with 18 bases between. The TCR sequence derives from a man aged 25 to 40 with Graves' ophthalmopathy. V and J are TRBV11-2 and TRBJ2-2; D perhaps matches TRBD1 (5 bases). The sequencing sample was made of blood. This CDR3 is CASKVRVQRANTGELFF. The CDR3, as DNA: TGTGCCAGCAAGGTCAGGGTACAACGAGCGAACACCGGGGAGCTGTTTTTT.